This TCR beta chain was captured in a study of T cells in Graves' hyperthyroidism and ophthalmopathy. Across the study: Peripheral blood collection took place at initial diagnosis, before any treatment. The study, taken as a whole, reports: Researchers report that a 13 V-J model separated ophthalmopathy from stable hyperthyroidism. Most clonotypes that expanded in the thyroid above 0.001 also showed up in blood.

On the basis of clinical symptoms, serum thyroxine and TRAb, thyroid ultrasound and orbital computed tomography, diagnoses were made. This clonotype was seen at least ten times. What it binds is not known. RNA transcripts yielded amplified TCR beta CDR3 regions. The HTBI set primed first-round TCR CDR3 RT-PCR. MiXCR, applied by TCRdb to the multiplex PCR reads, yields one record per CDR3 protein. The table includes 640,000 or so distinct CDR3 sequences, 14% to 15% detected once. The TCR sequence derives from a woman in her thirties or forties with Graves' ophthalmopathy. What was sequenced was blood.

The CDR3 DNA reads TGTGCCATCAGTGGTCGAGAAAGGTGGGACTCTGGAAACACCATATATTTT. Residues: CAISGRERWDSGNTIYF. This chain links TRBV10-3 with TRBJ1-3; no clear D. The CDR3 contains 17 residues. Trimming took 4 bases from V and 0 from J, leaving 16 bases between them. Germline V CDR1 and CDR2: ENHRY, SYGVKD.